Presented here are 27 T cell receptor beta chains from one specimen sequenced in a study of blood T cell repertoires in COVID-19 (TCRdb year 2020). The library was built by means of the immunoSEQ multiplex PCR assay. TCRdb re-hosts the immuneACCESS table, in-frame sequences only. Its copies lack some clones; in the studies checked, an unresolved V gene accounts for under half of them, and the cause for the rest is not known. The sample has some 200,000 clones on record, less than 90% of them singletons. The top ten constitute 2% to 2.5% of the sample. The source material was peripheral blood. These receptor sequences come from a woman between 50 and 59 years old with acute or convalescent COVID-19.

The chain employs TRBV9 and TRBJ2-3, with 13 nucleotides matching TRBD2. Germline V gene data show CDR1 as SGDLS and CDR2 as YYNGEE. V shed 4 bases, J shed 9 bases, and the junction held 5 bases outside the gene matches. This CDR3 is built from 14 residues. The DNA for the CDR3 is TGTGCCAGCAGCCACGGACTAGCGGGGGACACGCAGTATTTT. It codes for CASSHGLAGDTQYF.

The J gene is TRBJ2-7, the V gene TRBV6-5; 8 bases agree with TRBD1. The CDR3 is 14 amino acids. Germline loops: CDR1 MNHEY, CDR2 SVGAGI. V shed 6 bases and J 4 bases; nucleotides not matched to a gene: 8. CDR3 DNA: TGTGCCAGCAGCAGACAGGGGCTGGGATACGAGCAGTACTTC. It specifies CASSRQGLGYEQYF.

The V call is TRBV6-2 or TRBV6-3, the J call TRBJ2-7, with a weak D call TRBD1 (5 bases). CDR3 length equals 16 residues. V was shortened by 0 bases and J by 0 bases, with 12 bases between the two germline ends. Germline V gene data show CDR1 as MNHEY and CDR2 as SVGEGT. The CDR3 loop is CASSYSPHRSSYEQYF. The DNA for the CDR3 is TGTGCCAGCAGTTACTCCCCGCACAGGAGCTCCTACGAGCAGTACTTC.

The chain has TRBV4-1 and TRBJ2-7, with D uncertain. Trimming cost V 2 bases and J 3 bases, with 14 bases left between them. This CDR3 region has 15 residues. Germline CDR1 and CDR2: MGHRA and YSYEKL. The CDR3 DNA follows: TGCGCCAGCAGCCAATTGTGGGCAGAGAACTACGAGCAGTACTTC. Translation: CASSQLWAENYEQYF.

The chain recombines TRBV19 with TRBJ2-3; possibly TRBD1 for D (5 bases). This CDR3 comprises 14 residues. The V gene's germline CDR1 is LNHDA and CDR2 SQIVND (reference sequence). The V gene lost 3 bases and the J gene lost 6 bases, with 13 bases spanning the gap. The CDR3 DNA is TGTGCCAGTAGTATCCCCTCAGGGTACGATACGCAGTATTTT. Protein: CASSIPSGYDTQYF.

The V and J genes are TRBV2 and TRBJ2-1; unclear D gene. The CDR3 runs 13 residues. Germline V lookup: CDR1 SNHLY, CDR2 FYNNEI. V was cut by 6 bases and J by 10 bases, with 16 bases left in between. The CDR3 nucleotides read TGTGCCAGCAGCCCCGCCGTGGTCACAGAGCAGTTCTTC. Its translation: CASSPAVVTEQFF.

The chain uses TRBV27 and TRBJ2-7; D is perhaps TRBD1 (6 bases). With 3 bases removed from V and 3 bases from J, the gap between germline ends came to 9 bases. CDR1 and CDR2 from the germline V gene are MNHEY and SMNVEV (reference sequence). This CDR3 is built from 13 residues. CDR3 in amino acids: CASSFGGGYEQYF. The CDR3 nucleotides are TGTGCCAGCAGTTTTGGGGGCGGCTACGAGCAGTACTTC.

This clone was seen just once. The chain links TRBV30 to TRBJ2-7; D is unclear. CDR3 length: 15 amino acids. Trimming took 3 bases from V and 3 from J, leaving 18 bases between them. The germline gives CDR1 GTSNPN, CDR2 SVGIG (reference sequence). The CDR3 loop reads CAWSRESNPNYEQYF. The CDR3 bases are TGTGCCTGGAGCCGAGAAAGCAACCCCAACTACGAGCAGTACTTC.

This clone was counted between two and nine times. This rearrangement joins TRBV3-1 (or the pseudogene TRBV3-2) to TRBJ1-1; TRBD1 is a possible D gene (5 bases). Germline CDR1 LGHDT, CDR2 YNNKEL (reference sequence). The V and J ends lost 3 bases and 3 bases respectively, with 14 bases between them. The CDR3 length is 15 residues. The CDR3 bases are TGTGCCAGCAGCCAGGTGCAGGGAGGTCACACTGAAGCTTTCTTT. This codes for CASSQVQGGHTEAFF.

Here the CDR3 reads CSVVGKGQGYEQYF. The CDR3 coding sequence is TGCAGCGTAGTCGGGAAGGGACAGGGTTACGAGCAGTACTTC. This chain connects TRBV29-1 to TRBJ2-7; 9 nucleotides match TRBD1. Germline V gene sequence: CDR1 SQVTM, CDR2 ANQGSEA. The V and J ends lost 6 bases and 4 bases, in that order; junction bases with no gene match: 10. CDR3 size: 14 residues.

This CDR3 reads CASSAGLTVDTQYF. CDR3 DNA sequence: TGTGCCAGCAGCGCAGGACTAACAGTGGATACGCAGTATTTT. V is TRBV9 and J is TRBJ2-3, with a weak D call TRBD2 (6 bases). The CDR3 length is 14 residues. V dropped 3 bases and J dropped 6 bases, with 14 bases sitting between them. The germline V gene has CDR1 SGDLS and CDR2 YYNGEE.

This clone was detected once. The chain joins TRBV4-1 to TRBJ1-5, with D possibly being TRBD1 (6 bases). The V end lost 0 bases, the J end lost 6 bases, and 12 bases lay between the germline ends. The CDR3 runs to 15 residues. Germline lookup yields CDR1 MGHRA and CDR2 YSYEKL. The CDR3 loop reads CASSQEGGASQPQHF. The CDR3 nucleotides read TGCGCCAGCAGCCAAGAGGGGGGGGCCAGTCAGCCCCAGCATTTT.

This chain uses TRBV2 with TRBJ1-5, with TRBD1 matching over 9 bases. Germline V CDR1 and CDR2: SNHLY, FYNNEI. This CDR3 spans 15 amino acids. V gave up 0 bases and J gave up 7 bases; unmatched junction bases: 4. CDR3 in DNA: TGTGCCAGCAGTGAAGCGGGACAGGGCCGGCAGCCCCAGCATTTT. Protein product: CASSEAGQGRQPQHF.

This clone was found a few times. The rearrangement uses TRBV29-1 and TRBJ1-1; D uncertain. V was clipped by 5 bases and J by 0 bases, with 10 bases between them. This CDR3 comprises 13 residues. From germline, CDR1 is SQVTM and CDR2 ANQGSEA. In DNA, the CDR3 is TGCAGCGTTCTGCAGGTCCTGAACACTGAAGCTTTCTTT. Encoded protein: CSVLQVLNTEAFF.

The J gene is TRBJ1-1, the V gene TRBV3-1 (or the pseudogene TRBV3-2), with D possibly matching TRBD1 (6 bases). Trimming took off 1 base at V and 4 bases at J, with 10 bases between the two ends. CDR3 length equals 14 residues. Germline CDR1 is LGHDT and CDR2 is YNNKEL (reference sequence). CDR3 region: CASSQGQGSTEAFF. The CDR3 bases are TGTGCCAGCAGCCAAGGCCAGGGGAGCACTGAAGCTTTCTTT.

The chain has TRBV10-3 and TRBJ2-2, with D perhaps matching TRBD2 (5 bases). This CDR3 has 12 amino acids. Trimming left V 10 bases short and J 6 bases short, with 12 bases between. CDR1 and CDR2 (germline): ENHRY, SYGVKD. In DNA form, the CDR3 reads TGTGCCACCCGGACTGCCCCCGGGGAGCTGTTTTTT. It is translated as CATRTAPGELFF.

The chain uses TRBV3-1 (or the pseudogene TRBV3-2) and TRBJ1-2, with TRBD1 matching 8 bases. CDR1 and CDR2 (germline): LGHDT, YNNKEL (reference sequence). This CDR3 spans 14 amino acids. V lost 2 bases and J lost 6; bases outside the gene matches: 5. The CDR3 region is CASSQTGGADGYTF. DNA for the CDR3: TGTGCCAGCAGCCAAACAGGGGGGGCGGATGGCTACACCTTC.

V gene TRBV15 combines with J gene TRBJ2-1; 7 nucleotides match TRBD1. The V and J ends lost 0 bases and 7 bases, in that order; junction bases with no gene match: 18. CDR3 size: 19 residues. Germline V gene data show CDR1 as LNHNV and CDR2 as YYDKDF (reference sequence). CDR3 region: CATSRDRRDSRFRWNEQFF. In DNA, the CDR3 is TGTGCCACCAGCAGAGATCGCCGGGACAGCCGATTTAGGTGGAATGAGCAGTTCTTC.

This clone was counted once. The chain has TRBV7-9 and TRBJ1-3, with a possible D match to TRBD1 (5 bases). This CDR3 contains 15 residues. V was trimmed by 4 bases and J by 3 bases, leaving 13 bases between them. Per germline, CDR1 SEHNR and CDR2 FQNEAQ (reference sequence). This chain's CDR3 is CASSSFQGGGNTIYF. The CDR3 DNA is TGTGCCAGCAGCTCATTCCAGGGAGGTGGAAACACCATATATTTT. The entire variable domain, with the rest obtained from reference TRBV7-9 and TRBJ1-3, is as follows: DTGVSQNPRHKITKRGQNVTFRCDPISEHNRLYWYRQTLGQGPEFLTYFQNEAQLEKSRLLSDRFSAERPKGSFSTLEIQRTEQGDSAMYLCASSSFQGGGNTIYFGEGSWLTVV.

This clone has only one observation. The chain links TRBV30 to TRBJ1-5, with TRBD1 matching over 10 bases. Germline V lookup: CDR1 GTSNPN, CDR2 SVGIG (reference sequence). V dropped 6 bases and J dropped 6; count of bases not matched to a gene: 8. CDR3 size: 14 residues. CDR3 in DNA: TGTGCCTGCGAGGGACAGGGGTCGAGTCAGCCCCAGCATTTT. As protein: CACEGQGSSQPQHF.

The chain couples TRBV6-5 to TRBJ2-1, with 8 bases aligning to TRBD2. V was clipped by 3 bases and J by 2 bases; unmatched bases: 3. CDR3 length equals 15 residues. CDR1 is MNHEY and CDR2 is SVGAGI in the germline V gene. This CDR3 reads CASSYTSGTYNEQFF. CDR3 sequence (DNA): TGTGCCAGCAGTTATACTAGCGGAACCTACAATGAGCAGTTCTTC.

The chain couples TRBV19 to TRBJ1-1; D call uncertain. The germline CDR1 and CDR2 sequences are LNHDA and SQIVND (reference sequence). Trimming removed 11 bases at V and 6 bases at J, with 13 bases between. The CDR3 spans 11 residues. The CDR3 here is CASKGGPEAFF. The CDR3 DNA reads as TGTGCCTCAAAGGGAGGACCTGAAGCTTTCTTT.

This rearrangement joins TRBV7-9 to TRBJ1-1; D is unclear. The germline V and J ends were trimmed by 4 bases and 0 bases, with 3 bases remaining between them. The germline V gene has CDR1 SEHNR and CDR2 FQNEAQ (reference sequence). This CDR3 contains 12 residues. The CDR3 nucleotides are TGTGCCAGCAGCTCCGTGAACACTGAAGCTTTCTTT. Amino acids: CASSSVNTEAFF.

V usage is TRBV27 and J usage is TRBJ1-2; D may be TRBD1 (6 bases). Trimming stripped 0 bases from V and 4 bases from J, with 12 bases between. Germline assignment: CDR1 MNHEY and CDR2 SMNVEV (reference sequence). The CDR3 extends over 15 amino acids. The DNA of the CDR3 is TGTGCCAGCAGTTTATCCCCCACAGGGACCTATGGCTACACCTTC. This codes for CASSLSPTGTYGYTF.

The chain carries TRBV30 and TRBJ1-1; D possibly corresponds to TRBD1 (6 bases). This CDR3 region has 14 residues. The ends were cut back, 5 bases at V and 5 bases at J, with 18 bases in the middle. Looked up from germline, CDR1 is GTSNPN and CDR2 is SVGIG (reference sequence). DNA for the CDR3: TGTGCCTGGGGCCAGGGGATGGGGGGGACTGAAGCTTTCTTT. Amino acid sequence: CAWGQGMGGTEAFF. The full variable domain, completed using reference TRBV30 and TRBJ1-1, is SQTIHQWPATLVQPVGSPLSLECTVEGTSNPNLYWYRQAAGRGLQLLFYSVGIGQISSEVPQNLSASRPQDRQFILSSKKLLLSDSGFYLCAWGQGMGGTEAFFGQGTRLTVV.

This clone was seen a single time. This chain uses TRBV4-1 with TRBJ1-4; D is possibly TRBD1 (6 bases). CDR1 is MGHRA and CDR2 is YSYEKL in the germline V gene. The CDR3 loop spans 17 amino acids. The V and J ends lost 0 bases and 3 bases respectively, with 14 bases between them. CDR3 region: CASSQDPQGRPNEKLFF. The CDR3 DNA sequence: TGCGCCAGCAGCCAAGATCCACAGGGTAGGCCTAATGAAAAACTGTTTTTT.

The chain has TRBV5-1 and TRBJ1-2; 11 positions agree with TRBD1. The germline V gene has CDR1 SGHRS and CDR2 YFSETQ. CDR3 size: 12 residues. J was trimmed by 11 bases and V by 6 bases; bases with no gene match: 6. The CDR3: CASTWGQGVYTF. Written as DNA, the CDR3 is TGCGCCAGCACCTGGGGACAGGGGGTGTACACCTTC. Full variable domain (rest looked up from reference TRBV5-1 and TRBJ1-2): KAGVTQTPRYLIKTRGQQVTLSCSPISGHRSVSWYQQTPGQGLQFLFEYFSETQRNKGNFPGRFSGRQFSNSRSEMNVSTLELGDSALYLCASTWGQGVYTFGSGTRLTVV.